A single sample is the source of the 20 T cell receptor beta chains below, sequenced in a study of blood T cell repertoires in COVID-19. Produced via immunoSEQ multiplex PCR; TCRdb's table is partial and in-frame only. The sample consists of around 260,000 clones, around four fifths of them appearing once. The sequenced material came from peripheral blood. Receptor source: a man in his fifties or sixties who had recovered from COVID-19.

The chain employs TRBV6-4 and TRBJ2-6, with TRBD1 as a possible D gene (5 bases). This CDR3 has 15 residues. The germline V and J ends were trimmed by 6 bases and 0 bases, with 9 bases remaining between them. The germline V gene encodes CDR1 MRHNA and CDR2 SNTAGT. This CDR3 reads CASSSTASGANVLTF. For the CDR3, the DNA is TGTGCCAGCAGCTCGACAGCCTCTGGGGCCAACGTCCTGACTTTC.

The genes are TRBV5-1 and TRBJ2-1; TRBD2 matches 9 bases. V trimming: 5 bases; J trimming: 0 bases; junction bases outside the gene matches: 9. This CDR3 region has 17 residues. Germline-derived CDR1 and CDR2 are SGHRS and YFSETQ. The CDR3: CASRASGVASSYNEQFF. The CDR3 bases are TGCGCCAGCAGGGCTAGCGGGGTCGCGAGCTCCTACAATGAGCAGTTCTTC.

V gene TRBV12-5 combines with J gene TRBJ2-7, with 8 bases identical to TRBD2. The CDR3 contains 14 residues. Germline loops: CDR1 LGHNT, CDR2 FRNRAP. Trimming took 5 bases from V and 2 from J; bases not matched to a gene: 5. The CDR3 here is CASGLGTSTYEQYF. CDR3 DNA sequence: TGTGCTAGTGGTCTTGGGACTAGTACCTACGAGCAGTACTTC.

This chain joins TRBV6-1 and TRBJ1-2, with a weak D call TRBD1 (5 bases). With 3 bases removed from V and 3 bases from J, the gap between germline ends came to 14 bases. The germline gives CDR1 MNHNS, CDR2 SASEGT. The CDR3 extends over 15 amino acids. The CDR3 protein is CASSDPGVVHYGYTF. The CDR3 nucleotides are TGTGCCAGCAGTGATCCGGGGGTGGTTCACTATGGCTACACCTTC.

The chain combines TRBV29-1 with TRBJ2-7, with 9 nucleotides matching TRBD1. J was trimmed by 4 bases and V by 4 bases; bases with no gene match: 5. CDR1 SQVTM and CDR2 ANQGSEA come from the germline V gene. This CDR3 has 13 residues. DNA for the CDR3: TGCAGCGTTGGGGGGACAGGGATATACGAGCAGTACTTC. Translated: CSVGGTGIYEQYF.

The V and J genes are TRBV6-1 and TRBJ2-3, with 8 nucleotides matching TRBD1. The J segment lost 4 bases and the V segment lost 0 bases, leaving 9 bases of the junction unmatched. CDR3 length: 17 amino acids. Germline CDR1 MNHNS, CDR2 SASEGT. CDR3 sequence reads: CASSEALRDRLADTQYF. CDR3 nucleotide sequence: TGTGCCAGCAGTGAAGCGCTTCGGGACAGGTTGGCAGATACGCAGTATTTT.

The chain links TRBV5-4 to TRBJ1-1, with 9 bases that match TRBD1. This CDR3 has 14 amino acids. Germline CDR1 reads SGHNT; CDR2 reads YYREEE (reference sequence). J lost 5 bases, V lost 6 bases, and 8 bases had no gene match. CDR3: CASTGTGLGTEAFF. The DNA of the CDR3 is TGTGCCAGCACCGGGACAGGGTTGGGGACTGAAGCTTTCTTT. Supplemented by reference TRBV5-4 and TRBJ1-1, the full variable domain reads ETGVTQSPTHLIKTRGQQVTLRCSSQSGHNTVSWYQQALGQGPQFIFQYYREEENGRGNFPPRFSGLQFPNYSSELNVNALELDDSALYLCASTGTGLGTEAFFGQGTRLTVV.

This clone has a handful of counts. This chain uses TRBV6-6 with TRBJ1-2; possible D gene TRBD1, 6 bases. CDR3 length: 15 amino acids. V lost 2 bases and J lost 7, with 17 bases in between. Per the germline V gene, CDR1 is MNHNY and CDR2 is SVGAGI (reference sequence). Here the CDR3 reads CASSYDAGGGSGYTF. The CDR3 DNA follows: TGTGCCAGCAGTTACGACGCGGGGGGCGGATCTGGCTACACCTTC.

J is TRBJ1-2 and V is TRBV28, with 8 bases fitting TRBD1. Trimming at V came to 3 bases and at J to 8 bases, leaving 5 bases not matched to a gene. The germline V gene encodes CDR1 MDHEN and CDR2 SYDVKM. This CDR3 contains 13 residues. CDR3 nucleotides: TGTGCCAGCAGTTTTCAGGGGGCCGACGGCTACACCTTC. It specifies CASSFQGADGYTF.

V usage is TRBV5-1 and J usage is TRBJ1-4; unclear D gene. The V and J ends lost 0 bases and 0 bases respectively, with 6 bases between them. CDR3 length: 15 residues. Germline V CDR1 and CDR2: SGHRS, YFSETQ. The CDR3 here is CASSLAAATNEKLFF. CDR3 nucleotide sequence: TGCGCCAGCAGCTTGGCCGCGGCAACTAATGAAAAACTGTTTTTT. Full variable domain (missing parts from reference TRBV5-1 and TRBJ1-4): KAGVTQTPRYLIKTRGQQVTLSCSPISGHRSVSWYQQTPGQGLQFLFEYFSETQRNKGNFPGRFSGRQFSNSRSEMNVSTLELGDSALYLCASSLAAATNEKLFFGSGTQLSVL.

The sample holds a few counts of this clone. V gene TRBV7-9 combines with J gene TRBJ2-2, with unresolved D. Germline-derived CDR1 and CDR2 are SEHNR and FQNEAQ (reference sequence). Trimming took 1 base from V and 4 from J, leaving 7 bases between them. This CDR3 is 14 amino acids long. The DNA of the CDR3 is TGTGCCAGCAGCTTAGACTTAATCACCGGGGAGCTGTTTTTT. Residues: CASSLDLITGELFF.

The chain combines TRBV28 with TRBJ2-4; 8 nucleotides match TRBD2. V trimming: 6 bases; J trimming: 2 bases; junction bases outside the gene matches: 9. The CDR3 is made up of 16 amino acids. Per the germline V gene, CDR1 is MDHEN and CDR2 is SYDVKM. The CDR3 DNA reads TGTGCCAGCAGGCCTGCGGGGGGCGGGTCCAAAAACATTCAGTACTTC. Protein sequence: CASRPAGGGSKNIQYF.

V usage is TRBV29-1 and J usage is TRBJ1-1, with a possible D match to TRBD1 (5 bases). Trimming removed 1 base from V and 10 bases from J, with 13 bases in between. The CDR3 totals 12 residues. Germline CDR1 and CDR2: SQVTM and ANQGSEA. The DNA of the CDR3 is TGCAGCGTTGAAGCGGGCAGGAGGGGAGCTTTCTTT. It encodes CSVEAGRRGAFF.

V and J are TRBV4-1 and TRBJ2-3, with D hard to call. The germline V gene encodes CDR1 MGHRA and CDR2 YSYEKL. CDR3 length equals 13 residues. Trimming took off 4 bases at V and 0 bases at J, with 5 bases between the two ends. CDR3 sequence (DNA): TGCGCCAGCAGCCCCCCGAGCACAGATACGCAGTATTTT. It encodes CASSPPSTDTQYF.

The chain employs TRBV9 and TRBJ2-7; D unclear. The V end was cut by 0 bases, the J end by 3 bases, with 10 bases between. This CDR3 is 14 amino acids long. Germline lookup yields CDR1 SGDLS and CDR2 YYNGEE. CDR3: CASSVGAVDYEQYF. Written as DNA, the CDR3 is TGTGCCAGCAGCGTAGGCGCGGTGGACTACGAGCAGTACTTC.

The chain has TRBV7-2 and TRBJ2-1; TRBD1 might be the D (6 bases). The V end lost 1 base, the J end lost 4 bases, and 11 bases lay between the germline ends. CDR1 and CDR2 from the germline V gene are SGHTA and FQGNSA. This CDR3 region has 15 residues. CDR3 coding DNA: TGTGCCAGCAGCTTAGGGGACATCTCTTACAATGAGCAGTTCTTC. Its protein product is CASSLGDISYNEQFF.

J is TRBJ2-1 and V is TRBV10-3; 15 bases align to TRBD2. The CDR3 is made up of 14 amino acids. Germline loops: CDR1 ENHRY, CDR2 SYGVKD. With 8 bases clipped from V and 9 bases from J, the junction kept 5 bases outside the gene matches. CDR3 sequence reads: CAIGTSGGLGEQFF. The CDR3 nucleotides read TGTGCCATCGGGACTAGCGGGGGGCTGGGTGAGCAGTTCTTC.

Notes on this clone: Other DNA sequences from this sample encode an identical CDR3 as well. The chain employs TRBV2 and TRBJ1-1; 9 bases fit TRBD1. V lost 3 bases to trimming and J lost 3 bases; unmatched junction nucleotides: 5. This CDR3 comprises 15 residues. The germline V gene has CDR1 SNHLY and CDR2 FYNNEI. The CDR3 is CASSERGQGYTEAFF. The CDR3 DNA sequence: TGTGCCAGCAGTGAGCGGGGACAGGGCTACACTGAAGCTTTCTTT.

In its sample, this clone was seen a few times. This chain's CDR3 is CASSFGGGSYEQYF. CDR3 nucleotides: TGTGCCAGCAGCTTCGGCGGGGGCTCCTACGAGCAGTACTTC. The V and J genes are TRBV11-2 and TRBJ2-7, with 7 nucleotides matching TRBD2. Germline CDR1 reads SGHAT; CDR2 reads FQNNGV. Losses at the gene ends were 3 bases for V and 0 bases for J; bases not matched to a gene: 2. The CDR3 spans 14 residues.

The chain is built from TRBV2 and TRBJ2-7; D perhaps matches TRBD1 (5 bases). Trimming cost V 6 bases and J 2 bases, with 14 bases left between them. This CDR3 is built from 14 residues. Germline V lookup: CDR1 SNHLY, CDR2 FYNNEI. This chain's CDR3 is CASRPGSNAYEQYF. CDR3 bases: TGTGCCAGCAGGCCAGGGTCAAACGCCTACGAGCAGTACTTC. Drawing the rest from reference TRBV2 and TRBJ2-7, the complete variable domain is EPEVTQTPSHQVTQMGQEVILRCVPISNHLYFYWYRQILGQKVEFLVSFYNNEISEKSEIFDDQFSVERPDGSNFTLKIRSTKLEDSAMYFCASRPGSNAYEQYFGPGTRLTVT.